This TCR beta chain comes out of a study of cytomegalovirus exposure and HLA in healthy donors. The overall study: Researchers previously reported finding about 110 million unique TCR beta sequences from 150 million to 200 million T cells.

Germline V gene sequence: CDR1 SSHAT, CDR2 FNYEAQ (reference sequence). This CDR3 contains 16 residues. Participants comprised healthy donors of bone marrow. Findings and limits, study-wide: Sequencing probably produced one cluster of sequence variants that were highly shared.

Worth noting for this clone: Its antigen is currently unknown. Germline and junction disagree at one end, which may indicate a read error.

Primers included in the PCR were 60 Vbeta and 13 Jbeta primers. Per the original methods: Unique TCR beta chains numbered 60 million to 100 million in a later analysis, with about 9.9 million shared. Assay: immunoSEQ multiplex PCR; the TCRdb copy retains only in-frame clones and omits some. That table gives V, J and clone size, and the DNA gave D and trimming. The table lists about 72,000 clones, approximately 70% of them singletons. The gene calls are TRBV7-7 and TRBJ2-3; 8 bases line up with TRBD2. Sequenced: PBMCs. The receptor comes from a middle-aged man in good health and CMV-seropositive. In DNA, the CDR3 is TGTGCTAGCAGCTTAGCCGCGGGGGGCGCCACAGATACGCAGTATTTT. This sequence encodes CASSLAAGGATDTQYF.